This TCR beta chain was sequenced during a study of Ad26.COV2.S vaccination and SARS-CoV-2 variants. Sequenced by immunoSEQ multiplex PCR; TCRdb stores in-frame clones only, minus some. The table lists 440,000 or so clones, 70% to 90% of them singletons. Germline V lookup: CDR1 SGHRS, CDR2 YFSETQ. V dropped 4 bases and J dropped 8 bases, with 9 bases sitting between them. This CDR3 spans 11 amino acids. Study-level points and caveats: Non-spike TCR breadth did not differ much between vaccine and placebo recipients. After vaccination, substantial breadth of spike-specific CD8+ and CD4+ responses was reported. The placebo group had lower spike-specific TCR breadth than the vaccine recipients did.

About this clone itself: Its antigen is as yet unknown.

Treatment given: around 19 received Ad26.COV2.S at low or high dose, single or two shots; about 5 received placebo; per-sample allocation not given. Specimen acquisition occurred on day 63 following the initial vaccine or placebo injection. As its vector, the vaccine had Ad26, which expressed Wuhan-strain SARS-CoV-2 spike. The receptor comes from a person aged 18-60 years who received the Ad26.COV2.S COVID-19 vaccine or a placebo. Sequenced material: peripheral blood, taken in a trial of Ad26.COV2.S vaccine versus placebo. The rearrangement joins TRBV5-1 to TRBJ1-2, with D unresolved. The CDR3 loop is CASSLNGGYTF. DNA of the CDR3: TGCGCCAGCAGCCTAAACGGGGGCTACACCTTC.